This T cell receptor beta chain was sequenced in a study of blood T cell repertoires in COVID-19. Turning to the study itself: The origin of the acute and convalescent COVID-19 samples was the United States, Italy and Spain. The analysed material was cDNA or gDNA that came from T cells, B-cell-depleted T cells, or PBMCs.

Some clones are missing from TCRdb's copy, which holds only in-frame ones; the method was immunoSEQ multiplex PCR. The table includes roughly 110,000 clones, around 80% detected once. This clone was found a few times. The sample consisted of peripheral blood. This receptor was taken from a man between 70 and 80 years old with acute or convalescent COVID-19.

The CDR3, as DNA: TGTGCCAGCAGCTCGCGGGGACTAGTAACAGATACGCAGTATTTT. Encoded protein: CASSSRGLVTDTQYF. This sequence joins TRBV7-3 and TRBJ2-3; 8 nucleotides match TRBD2. V shed 4 bases and J 3 bases; nucleotides not matched to a gene: 6. Germline V gene data show CDR1 as SGHTA and CDR2 as FQGTGA. The CDR3 spans 15 residues.